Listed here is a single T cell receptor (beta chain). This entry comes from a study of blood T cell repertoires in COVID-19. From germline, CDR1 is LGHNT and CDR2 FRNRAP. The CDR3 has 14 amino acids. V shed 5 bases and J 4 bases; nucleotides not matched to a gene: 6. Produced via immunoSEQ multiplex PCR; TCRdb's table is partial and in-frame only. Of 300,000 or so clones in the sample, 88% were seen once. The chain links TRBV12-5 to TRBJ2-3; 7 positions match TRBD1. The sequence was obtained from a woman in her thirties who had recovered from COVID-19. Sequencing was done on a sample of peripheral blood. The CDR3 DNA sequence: TGTGCTAGTGGTCTGACAGGGTACTCAGATACGCAGTATTTT. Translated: CASGLTGYSDTQYF.